The rows below give T cell receptor beta chains drawn from one sample of a study of immune characteristics of hereditary and idiopathic chronic pancreatitis. Sequenced by immunoSEQ multiplex PCR; TCRdb stores in-frame clones only, minus some. The sample lists over 14,000 clones; 73% were seen once. The sequencing input was pancreas tissue with hereditary chronic pancreatitis. These receptors originate from a human donor with chronic pancreatitis. Both conserved end residues are part of each CDR3. Each record gives: J gene, V gene, clone size, D gene, CDR3 DNA, CDR3 protein. The D gene is left open where the match is weak. Expanded clones are given a class, and other clones once, few, many or no size at all.

>TRBJ2-1|TRBV6-5|-|-
TGTGCCAGCACTAAGACTGGGGGCGATGAGCAGTTCTTC
CASTKTGGDEQFF
>TRBJ2-1|TRBV6-5|-|TRBD2
TGTGCCAGCAGTTACGGTTGGGCTAGCGGCGTCAATGAGCAGTTCTTC
CASSYGWASGVNEQFF
>TRBJ2-2|TRBV5-1|-|-
TGCGCCAGCAGCTTGCAGGGGACGTACACCGGGGAGCTGTTTTTT
CASSLQGTYTGELFF
>TRBJ2-5|TRBV7-9|-|-
TGTGCCAGCAGCTCAGAGACTAGAGGGGAGACCCAGTACTTC
CASSSETRGETQYF
>TRBJ1-3|TRBV3-1/TRBV3-2|-|-
TGTGCCAGCAGCCTGCGGGACACCTCTGGAAACACCATATATTTT
CASSLRDTSGNTIYF
>TRBJ1-1|TRBV7-3|-|TRBD1
TGTGCCAGCAGCCCCTGGCCAGGGGGCAGGGGGTTAGATGAGGCTTTCTTT
CASSPWPGGRGLDEAFF
>TRBJ2-1|TRBV10-3|-|TRBD2
TGTGCCATCAGTCGGGCTAGCGGAGAGGCCTACAATGAGCAGTTCTTC
CAISRASGEAYNEQFF
>TRBJ2-1|TRBV11-1|medium-sized|TRBD1
TGTGCCAGCAGGGCGGGACAGGGGAATGAGCAGTTCTTC
CASRAGQGNEQFF
>TRBJ2-7|TRBV7-8|once|TRBD1
TGTGCCAGCAGCTTAGGACAGGGGATCTACGAGCAGTACTTC
CASSLGQGIYEQYF
>TRBJ1-2|TRBV21-1|once|-
TGTGCCAGCAGTCACTGGGGGGTTTCTGGCTACACCTTC
CASSHWGVSGYTF
>TRBJ2-3|TRBV5-1|-|TRBD2
TGCGCCAGCACAACGACTAGCGGGAAAGCGCAGTATTTT
CASTTTSGKAQYF
>TRBJ1-1|TRBV6-1|-|-
TGTGCCAGCAGTGAGGGGGCCCCACTTAATGTTTTCTTT
CASSEGAPLNVFF
>TRBJ2-1|TRBV11-3|-|-
TGTGCCAGCAGCTTAGAAGGCCAGGGTTACAATGAGCAGTTCTTC
CASSLEGQGYNEQFF
>TRBJ2-7|TRBV21-1|-|-
TGTGCCAGCAGCAAACTGCCGGGACCCCTCTCCTACGAGCAGTACTTC
CASSKLPGPLSYEQYF
>TRBJ1-2|TRBV24-1|-|-
TGTGCCACCAGTGAAGGGGTTGGCTACACCTTC
CATSEGVGYTF
>TRBJ2-3|TRBV4-2|-|TRBD2
TGTGCCAGCAGCCAAGATGCGTCCGCGGGAGCAGATACGCAGTATTTT
CASSQDASAGADTQYF
>TRBJ2-5|TRBV5-6|-|TRBD1
TGTGCCAGCAGCTTCAACAGGGGGCAAGAGACCCAGTACTTC
CASSFNRGQETQYF
>TRBJ2-1|TRBV30|-|-
TGTGCCTGGAGCACAAACCGGGGCCACAATGAGCAGTTCTTC
CAWSTNRGHNEQFF
>TRBJ1-3|TRBV7-2|-|TRBD1
TGTGCCAGCAGCTTACAGGGGGCTGGAAACACCATATATTTT
CASSLQGAGNTIYF
>TRBJ2-6|TRBV7-8|-|-
TGTGCCAGCAGCTTAGTCGGGCGCTCTGGGGCCAACGTCCTGACTTTC
CASSLVGRSGANVLTF
>TRBJ1-1|TRBV27|-|-
TGTGCCAGCAGTTACAATCTGGGGGGCACTGAAGCTTTCTTT
CASSYNLGGTEAFF
>TRBJ2-7|TRBV18|-|TRBD1
TGTGCCAGCTCACCAGACGGGACAGTAGCCTACGAGCAGTACTTC
CASSPDGTVAYEQYF
>TRBJ2-2|TRBV5-5|once|-
TGTGCCAGCAGCTTGGAGGGTGCCGGGGAGCTGTTTTTT
CASSLEGAGELFF
>TRBJ1-1|TRBV21-1|-|-
TGTGCCAGCAGCTCCCGATCGGACAGGGCCCAGAACACTGAAGCTTTCTTT
CASSSRSDRAQNTEAFF
>TRBJ2-7|TRBV30|-|-
TGTGCCTGGAGATTAGCGAGCTACGAGCAGTACTTC
CAWRLASYEQYF
>TRBJ1-6|TRBV5-1|-|TRBD1
TGCGCCAGCAGCCTGACAGGGACGGCGAATTCACCCCTCCACTTT
CASSLTGTANSPLHF
>TRBJ2-6|TRBV9|-|TRBD1
TGTGCCAGCAGCGTGACAGGGGGCGCTGGGGCCAACGTCCTGACTTTC
CASSVTGGAGANVLTF
>TRBJ1-4|TRBV7-9|-|TRBD1
TGTGCCAGCAGCTTAGGGGACAGGGTTGAAAAACTGTTTTTT
CASSLGDRVEKLFF
>TRBJ1-3|TRBV12-3/TRBV12-4|-|-
TGTGCCAGCAGCGACGACAGCTACACCATATATTTT
CASSDDSYTIYF
>TRBJ1-1|TRBV5-4|-|-
TGTGCCAGCAGCTTGGACCCCCTCGGGGGGGCGAACACTGAAGCTTTCTTT
CASSLDPLGGANTEAFF
>TRBJ1-2|TRBV3-1/TRBV3-2|-|-
TGTGCCAGCAGCCAAGACCTGAATAGGAACGGCTACACCTTC
CASSQDLNRNGYTF
>TRBJ2-1|TRBV6-2/TRBV6-3|few|-
TGTGCCAGCAGTTACTCAGAAAACAATGAGCAGTTCTTC
CASSYSENNEQFF
>TRBJ1-1|TRBV6-6|-|-
TGTGCCAGCAGCTCCTCTTACACGAACACTGAAGCTTTCTTT
CASSSSYTNTEAFF
>TRBJ2-7|TRBV12-3/TRBV12-4|-|TRBD2
TGTGCCAGCAGGCCTAGCGGGTTCTACGAGCAGTACTTC
CASRPSGFYEQYF
>TRBJ2-1|TRBV6-6|once|-
TGTGCCAGCAGTCACAAACGCTTGGCAGGGGGACTCCCCTCGTCCAATGAGCAGTTCTTC
CASSHKRLAGGLPSSNEQFF
>TRBJ1-5|TRBV19|-|-
TGTGCCAGTATCCCTAGACGGACGGCTGAGCCCCAGCATTTT
CASIPRRTAEPQHF
>TRBJ2-7|TRBV5-4|-|-
TGTGCCAGCAGCTCAAATTACGAGCAGTACTTC
CASSSNYEQYF
>TRBJ2-7|TRBV7-2|few|TRBD2
TGTGCCAGCAGCTTAGAGAGGACTAGCGGGAGTGGCTCCTACGAGCAGTACTTC
CASSLERTSGSGSYEQYF
>TRBJ2-3|TRBV6-1|-|TRBD2
TGTGCCAGCAGCGTTAGCGGGATCGATACGCAGTATTTT
CASSVSGIDTQYF
>TRBJ1-1|TRBV2|-|-
TGTGCCAGCTCGCGTGAAGCTTTCTTT
CASSREAFF
>TRBJ2-1|TRBV5-1|-|TRBD2
TGCGCCAGCAGCTTGGCCTCTAGCGGGGCATCCAATGAGCAGTTCTTC
CASSLASSGASNEQFF
>TRBJ2-3|TRBV7-7|-|TRBD2
TGTGCTAGCAGCCCTACTAGCGGAGCGAGCACAGATACGCAGTATTTT
CASSPTSGASTDTQYF
>TRBJ2-1|TRBV5-8|-|TRBD1
TGTGCCAGCAGCTCCCCTTGGACAGGCTACAATGAGCAGTTCTTC
CASSSPWTGYNEQFF
>TRBJ1-2|TRBV19|-|-
TGTGCCAGTAGGATGTACACCGGGACGGACTATGGCTACACCTTC
CASRMYTGTDYGYTF
>TRBJ2-7|TRBV28|-|TRBD2
TGTGCCAGCAGTTTGGGGACGACGGGACTAGCGGGAAACGAGCAGTACTTC
CASSLGTTGLAGNEQYF
>TRBJ1-1|TRBV5-1|-|-
TGCGCCAGCAGCTTGGTTACGGGGGCAGAGACTGAAGCTTTCTTT
CASSLVTGAETEAFF
>TRBJ2-1|TRBV10-2|-|-
TGCGCCAGTGAGGGACTTACGAATGAGCAGTTCTTC
CASEGLTNEQFF
>TRBJ2-1|TRBV3-1/TRBV3-2|-|-
TGTGCCAGCAGCCAAGATGGGGCGTACGACAATGAGCAGTTCTTC
CASSQDGAYDNEQFF
>TRBJ1-1|TRBV6-1|-|-
TGTGCCAGCAGTGAACGGGAGAACACTGAAGCTTTCTTT
CASSERENTEAFF
>TRBJ2-3|TRBV19|-|-
TGTGCCAGTAGTACCCGACCCCCAGATACGCAGTATTTT
CASSTRPPDTQYF
>TRBJ2-7|TRBV27|-|TRBD1
TGTGCCAGCAGCCGGGACAGAGGGTCCTACGAGCAGTACTTC
CASSRDRGSYEQYF
>TRBJ2-3|TRBV7-9|few|-
TGTGCCAGCAGCATGCCGGATGGAGGCACAGATACGCAGTATTTT
CASSMPDGGTDTQYF
>TRBJ2-7|TRBV19|few|-
TGTGCCAGTAGTATTGGATCCCTAGGTTACGAGCAGTACTTC
CASSIGSLGYEQYF
>TRBJ2-5|TRBV4-2|-|-
TGTGCCAGCAGCCAAGTTAGTCTTTCGGAGGGCGGGGACGAGACCCAGTACTTC
CASSQVSLSEGGDETQYF
>TRBJ2-6|TRBV27|-|-
TGTGCCAGCAGTTCTGGACGCCTCTCTGGGGCCAACGTCCTGACTTTC
CASSSGRLSGANVLTF
>TRBJ2-5|TRBV7-2|-|TRBD2
TGTGCCAGCAGCACTCGGGGACTAGCGGGAGAGACCCAGTACTTC
CASSTRGLAGETQYF
>TRBJ2-3|TRBV5-1|once|-
TGCGCCAGCAGCCTTGGTTGGGGCACAGATACGCAGTATTTT
CASSLGWGTDTQYF